This T cell receptor beta chain was obtained from a study of T cell repertoires in aging, cancer and after chemotherapy. Study-wide context: Glioblastoma patients receiving temozolomide-based therapy gave paired samples before and after chemotherapy. Whole-study results and caveats: Median generation probability rose over the chemotherapy interval in each cancer cohort, suggesting rebound thymic output. Healthy donors lost TCR diversity with age mainly through richness, cancer patients through richness and evenness.

There are 12 residues in the CDR3. The germline V and J ends were trimmed by 3 bases and 8 bases, with 10 bases remaining between them. Multiplex touch-down PCR with TRB-A/B primers amplified rearranged V-D-J TRB sequences. TCRdb reprocessed the multiplex PCR reads via MiXCR and lists one record per CDR3 protein. Of several thousand distinct CDR3 sequences in the sample, just under 25% were seen once. Peripheral blood genomic DNA, not sorted cells or RNA, was the template. This clonotype was seen only a few times. Antigen unknown. The rearrangement uses TRBV12-3 or TRBV12-4 and TRBJ1-2; D unclear. This clonotype originated in a human donor with a solid tumor. Sequencing used blood. CDR3 in amino acids: CASSLGGHGYTF. The CDR3 DNA reads TGTGCCAGCAGTTTGGGCGGGCACGGCTACACCTTC.